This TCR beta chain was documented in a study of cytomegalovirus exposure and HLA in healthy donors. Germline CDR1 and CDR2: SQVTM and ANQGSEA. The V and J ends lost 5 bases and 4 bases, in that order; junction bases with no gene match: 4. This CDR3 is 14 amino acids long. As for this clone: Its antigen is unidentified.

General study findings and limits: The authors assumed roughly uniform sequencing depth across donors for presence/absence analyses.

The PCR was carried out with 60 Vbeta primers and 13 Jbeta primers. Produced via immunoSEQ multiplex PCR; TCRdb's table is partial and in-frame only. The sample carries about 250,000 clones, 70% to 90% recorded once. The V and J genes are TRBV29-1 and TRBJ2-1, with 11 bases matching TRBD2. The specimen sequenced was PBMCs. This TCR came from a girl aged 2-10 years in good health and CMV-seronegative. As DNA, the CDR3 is TGCAGCGTTTTAGCGGGAGGGAGGTACAATGAGCAGTTCTTC. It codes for CSVLAGGRYNEQFF.